The next 29 T cell receptor beta chains were all read from a single sample in a study of memory CD4+ T cells and cytomegalovirus serostatus. The repertoire was sequenced with immunoSEQ multiplex PCR; TCRdb's copy has only in-frame clones and lacks some. The sample carries 40,000 to 55,000 clones, approximately 82% recorded once. The sort gate was single viable CD3+CD4+CD8-CD45RO+ cells for memory CD4+ T cells. The source material was memory CD4+ T cells from blood. These receptor sequences come from an adult in good health and CMV-seronegative.

In its sample, this clone was seen a few times. The chain has TRBV11-1 and TRBJ1-1; D remains ambiguous. Germline V gene data show CDR1 as SGHAT and CDR2 as FQDESV (reference sequence). Trimming shortened V by 3 bases and J by 4 bases, and 6 bases separated the two germline ends. The CDR3 length is 12 residues. The CDR3 DNA follows: TGTGCCAGCAGCTTTGGTTTCACTGAAGCTTTCTTT. Translating it yields CASSFGFTEAFF.

This rearrangement joins TRBV7-2 to TRBJ2-7, with D maybe TRBD1 (5 bases). Trimming left V 5 bases short and J 0 bases short, with 14 bases between. There are 15 residues in the CDR3. CDR1 is SGHTA, CDR2 FQGNSA, per germline. CDR3 in amino acids: CASSKVSDSSYEQYF. The CDR3, as DNA: TGTGCCAGCAGCAAAGTCTCTGACAGCTCCTACGAGCAGTACTTC.

About this clone itself: The junction shows a germline mismatch at one end, possibly a read error. The chain combines TRBV2 with TRBJ2-3, with D tentatively TRBD2 (6 bases). CDR3 length: 12 amino acids. In germline, CDR1 is SNHLY, CDR2 FYNNEI. The CDR3 region has the DNA TGTGCCAGCAGCCAAGAGGAGGGCGGCCAAGGCTTT. It specifies CASSQEEGGQGF.

The chain recombines TRBV18 with TRBJ1-2, with D uncertain. CDR3 length equals 13 residues. The V end lost 2 bases, the J end lost 5 bases, and 9 bases lay between the germline ends. The V gene's germline CDR1 is KGHSH and CDR2 LQKENI. CDR3 nucleotide sequence: TGTGCCAGCTCACCATCGGCAGAATATGGCTACACCTTC. Amino acids: CASSPSAEYGYTF.

The chain carries TRBV27 and TRBJ2-2, with a weak D call TRBD1 (5 bases). V was clipped by 6 bases and J by 2 bases, with 16 bases between them. The CDR3 has 16 amino acids. CDR1 and CDR2 from the germline V gene are MNHEY and SMNVEV (reference sequence). This CDR3 reads CASRGLGQGNTGELFF. CDR3 bases: TGTGCCAGCAGAGGGTTGGGGCAGGGCAACACCGGGGAGCTGTTTTTT.

The chain employs TRBV6-1 and TRBJ1-5; perhaps TRBD1 as D (5 bases). The germline CDR1 and CDR2 sequences are MNHNS and SASEGT. Trimming took 4 bases from V and 4 from J, leaving 20 bases between them. The CDR3 is 17 residues long. The chain's CDR3 is CASSALGGAQSNQPQHF. The DNA for the CDR3 is TGTGCCAGCAGTGCCCTTGGGGGAGCACAGTCGAATCAGCCCCAGCATTTT.

The V gene is TRBV30, the J gene TRBJ1-4; TRBD1 matches 7 bases. The CDR3 has 15 amino acids. CDR1 is GTSNPN and CDR2 is SVGIG in the germline V gene (reference sequence). The V segment lost 3 bases and the J segment 8 bases; nucleotides outside the gene matches: 12. CDR3 DNA: TGTGCCTGGAGGACCCCCGGGACAGCGGGCGAAAAACTGTTTTTT. Its protein product is CAWRTPGTAGEKLFF.

This clone was seen a few times. The chain combines TRBV7-9 with TRBJ1-3; no reliable D call. Germline CDR1 reads SEHNR; CDR2 reads FQNEAQ (reference sequence). Deletions cut 5 bases from V and 1 base from J, with 9 bases between. The CDR3 is made up of 14 amino acids. CDR3 in DNA: TGTGCCAGCAGCCAGGAGGGATCTGGAAACACCATATATTTT. It is translated as CASSQEGSGNTIYF.

V is TRBV18 and J is TRBJ1-4, with D possibly matching TRBD1 (6 bases). V shed 4 bases and J shed 8 bases, with 20 bases lying between them. The CDR3 is 16 amino acids. The germline CDR1 and CDR2 sequences are KGHSH and LQKENI. The CDR3 region is CASSQTVGAREEKLFF. The CDR3 DNA reads TGTGCCAGCTCACAAACCGTGGGGGCGCGGGAGGAAAAACTGTTTTTT.

The J gene is TRBJ1-4, the V gene TRBV5-1; unclear D gene. The germline gives CDR1 SGHRS, CDR2 YFSETQ. This CDR3 comprises 14 residues. V lost 5 bases and J 4 bases, leaving 12 bases between the germline ends. For the CDR3, the DNA is TGCGCCAGCAGTGCGGGCGGAGGTAATGAAAAACTGTTTTTT. It encodes CASSAGGGNEKLFF.

V usage is TRBV7-9 and J usage is TRBJ2-7; the D gene is possibly TRBD1 (5 bases). The CDR3 consists of 15 residues. The V gene lost 5 bases and the J gene lost 0 bases, with 14 bases spanning the gap. Germline V lookup: CDR1 SEHNR, CDR2 FQNEAQ (reference sequence). This CDR3 is CASSPPGSGSYEQYF. Written as DNA, the CDR3 is TGTGCCAGCAGCCCTCCAGGGTCCGGCTCCTACGAGCAGTACTTC.

This clone was recorded a few times. The rearrangement links TRBV11-2 to TRBJ2-1, with D perhaps TRBD2 (5 bases). The length of the CDR3 is 13 residues. Germline V gives CDR1 SGHAT, CDR2 FQNNGV. V was pared by 5 bases and J by 1 base, with 6 bases between. DNA of the CDR3: TGTGCCAGCAGCCGAGGGTCCTACAATGAGCAGTTCTTC. This sequence encodes CASSRGSYNEQFF.

This clone was recorded many times. The junction departs from germline at one end; a sequencing error may be responsible. CDR3 nucleotide sequence: TGTGCTAGCAGCTTAAAGGTCGGGGTCGATGAGCAGTTCTTC. As protein: CASSLKVGVDEQFF. The chain recombines TRBV7-7 with TRBJ2-1, with D possibly TRBD2 on 5 matching bases. The CDR3 consists of 14 residues. Germline-derived CDR1 and CDR2 are SSHAT and FNYEAQ (reference sequence).

V gene TRBV5-8 combines with J gene TRBJ1-5, with D maybe TRBD1 (6 bases). The CDR3 consists of 15 residues. Germline V gives CDR1 SGHTS, CDR2 YDEGEE. Trimming stripped 0 bases from V and 3 bases from J, with 10 bases between. DNA of the CDR3: TGTGCCAGCAGCTTGGCCGGGGGCAACAATCAGCCCCAGCATTTT. Residues: CASSLAGGNNQPQHF.

The chain couples TRBV28 to TRBJ1-3; D is unclear. V gave up 3 bases and J gave up 6 bases, with 3 bases separating them. Per germline, CDR1 MDHEN and CDR2 SYDVKM. The CDR3 has 11 amino acids. CDR3 nucleotide sequence: TGTGCCAGCAGTTTTGAAAACACCATATATTTT. It specifies CASSFENTIYF.

V gene TRBV7-6 combines with J gene TRBJ1-1; 7 bases are shared with TRBD1. Per the germline V gene, CDR1 is SGHVS and CDR2 is FNYEAQ. CDR3 length: 14 amino acids. V was pared by 5 bases and J by 5 bases, with 8 bases of the junction left unmatched. DNA for the CDR3: TGTGCCAGCAGCCCCCAGACAGGGAGGACTGAAGCTTTCTTT. Translated: CASSPQTGRTEAFF.

This clone has a handful of counts. The CDR3 loop reads CASSEGRAVLGPQHF. The CDR3 nucleotides read TGTGCCAGCAGTGAAGGGCGTGCGGTCTTGGGCCCCCAGCATTTT. The rearrangement uses TRBV6-1 and TRBJ1-5; D unclear. The germline CDR1 and CDR2 sequences are MNHNS and SASEGT. V was cut by 1 base and J by 10 bases, with 17 bases left in between. The CDR3 contains 15 residues.

The chain joins TRBV11-2 to TRBJ1-5; D gene unclear. Germline CDR1 and CDR2: SGHAT and FQNNGV. V was shortened by 1 base and J by 9 bases, with 7 bases between the two germline ends. The CDR3 extends over 12 amino acids. CDR3 coding DNA: TGTGCCAGCAGCTTAGGACAAGGGCCCCAGCATTTT. It is translated as CASSLGQGPQHF. The whole variable domain, remainder taken from reference TRBV11-2 and TRBJ1-5, is EAGVAQSPRYKIIEKRQSVAFWCNPISGHATLYWYQQILGQGPKLLIQFQNNGVVDDSQLPKDRFSAERLKGVDSTLKIQPAKLEDSAVYLCASSLGQGPQHFGDGTRLSIL.

V usage is TRBV5-4 and J usage is TRBJ2-3, with 9 nucleotides matching TRBD1. CDR3 length: 15 residues. After removal of 2 bases from V and 3 bases from J, the junction contained 4 bases not matched to a gene. Germline-derived CDR1 and CDR2 are SGHNT and YYREEE (reference sequence). CDR3 DNA: TGTGCCAGCAGCTTAGGACAGGGGCGGACAGATACGCAGTATTTT. Protein sequence: CASSLGQGRTDTQYF.

This clone was detected a few times. The chain carries TRBV7-8 and TRBJ2-4, with D possibly TRBD2 on 6 matching bases. From germline, CDR1 is SGHVS and CDR2 FQNEAQ. CDR3 length: 18 residues. With 5 bases removed from V and 0 bases from J, the gap between germline ends came to 20 bases. The CDR3 DNA is TGTGCCAGCAGCCATAGGGGTGGGGCGGGGCTAGCCAAAAACATTCAGTACTTC. Translation gives CASSHRGGAGLAKNIQYF.

This chain connects TRBV2 to TRBJ1-4; unclear D gene. Trimming cost V 8 bases and J 1 base, with 11 bases left between them. The CDR3 totals 14 residues. Germline V lookup: CDR1 SNHLY, CDR2 FYNNEI. CDR3 in amino acids: CASAIGRTNEKLFF. CDR3 sequence (DNA): TGTGCCAGCGCCATAGGGCGAACTAATGAAAAACTGTTTTTT.

Comments on this clone: Relative to the germline gene, one junction end is altered; a read error may explain this. V usage is TRBV7-7 and J usage is TRBJ2-3, with 9 bases matching TRBD2. The germline gives CDR1 SSHAT, CDR2 FNYEAQ (reference sequence). CDR3 size: 15 residues. CDR3 DNA: TGTGCTAGCAGCTTAGACCAGCGGGGGGAGGATACGCAGTATTTT. Translation: CASSLDQRGEDTQYF.

For this clone: This CDR3 is also generated by other DNA sequences in the sample. The gene calls are TRBV7-9 and TRBJ1-1; no clear D gene. The CDR3 sequence is 17 residues long. V lost 1 base, J lost 0 bases, and 15 bases lay in between. Germline V gene data show CDR1 as SEHNR and CDR2 as FQNEAQ (reference sequence). The CDR3 DNA reads as TGTGCCAGCAGCTTAGTGCGGGGTTTACTCATGAACACTGAAGCTTTCTTT. Protein: CASSLVRGLLMNTEAFF.

V gene TRBV28 combines with J gene TRBJ2-7, with D maybe TRBD2 (6 bases). Germline V gene sequence: CDR1 MDHEN, CDR2 SYDVKM. This CDR3 is 13 amino acids long. The ends were cut back, 7 bases at V and 7 bases at J, with 17 bases in the middle. The CDR3 here is CASTRDSSLEQYF. CDR3 nucleotides: TGTGCCAGCACCCGGGACTCTTCGCTAGAGCAGTACTTC.

The chain employs TRBV11-2 and TRBJ2-1; TRBD1 agrees at 7 bases. The germline gives CDR1 SGHAT, CDR2 FQNNGV. After removal of 5 bases from V and 7 bases from J, the junction contained 14 bases not matched to a gene. CDR3 length: 16 amino acids. CDR3 nucleotides: TGTGCCAGCAGCCCTCGGCTTGGACAGGCCCCTAATGAGCAGTTCTTC. It encodes CASSPRLGQAPNEQFF.

This clone came up a few times. This chain connects TRBV7-2 to TRBJ1-2, with TRBD1 identical over 12 bases. After removal of 5 bases from V and 5 bases from J, the junction contained 15 bases not matched to a gene. Germline V gene sequence: CDR1 SGHTA, CDR2 FQGNSA. The CDR3 runs 18 residues. CDR3 coding DNA: TGTGCCAGCAGCCAATACATGGGACAGGGGGCAGGTAGTTATGGCTACACCTTC. Protein: CASSQYMGQGAGSYGYTF.

V usage is TRBV7-9 and J usage is TRBJ2-3, with D perhaps matching TRBD2 (6 bases). Germline CDR1 and CDR2: SEHNR and FQNEAQ (reference sequence). V was cut by 1 base and J by 2 bases, with 10 bases left in between. The CDR3 is 15 amino acids. CDR3 sequence reads: CASSLDRDFTDTQYF. CDR3 DNA: TGTGCCAGCAGCTTAGATCGGGACTTCACAGATACGCAGTATTTT.

The chain links TRBV14 to TRBJ2-7; 16 bases map to TRBD2. The CDR3 is 18 residues long. After removal of 4 bases from V and 4 bases from J, the junction contained 10 bases not matched to a gene. The V gene's germline CDR1 is SGHDN and CDR2 FVKESK. CDR3 sequence: CASSRTGLAGGPSYEQYF. In nucleotides, the CDR3 is TGTGCCAGCAGCCGGACGGGACTAGCGGGGGGGCCCTCTTACGAGCAGTACTTC.

V gene TRBV6-5 combines with J gene TRBJ1-1, with D hard to call. Between the trimmed V and J ends, which lost 0 bases and 4 bases, there was a span of 12 bases. CDR1 and CDR2 from the germline V gene are MNHEY and SVGAGI. The CDR3 has 15 amino acids. Here the CDR3 reads CASSYSISGSTEAFF. The CDR3 coding sequence is TGTGCCAGCAGTTACTCGATTTCGGGGAGCACTGAAGCTTTCTTT.